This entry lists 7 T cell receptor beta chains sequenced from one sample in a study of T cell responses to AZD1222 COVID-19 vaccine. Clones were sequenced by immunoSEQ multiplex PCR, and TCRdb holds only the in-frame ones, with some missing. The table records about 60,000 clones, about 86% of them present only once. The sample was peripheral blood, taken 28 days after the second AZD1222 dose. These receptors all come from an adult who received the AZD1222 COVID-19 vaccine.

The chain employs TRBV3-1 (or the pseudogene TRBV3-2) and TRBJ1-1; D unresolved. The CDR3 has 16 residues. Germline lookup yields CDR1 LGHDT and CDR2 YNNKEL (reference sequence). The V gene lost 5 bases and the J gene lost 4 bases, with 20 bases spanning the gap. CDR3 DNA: TGTGCCAGCAGCTGTATACTTCCCATTTATCGCACTGAAGCTTTCTTT. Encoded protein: CASSCILPIYRTEAFF.

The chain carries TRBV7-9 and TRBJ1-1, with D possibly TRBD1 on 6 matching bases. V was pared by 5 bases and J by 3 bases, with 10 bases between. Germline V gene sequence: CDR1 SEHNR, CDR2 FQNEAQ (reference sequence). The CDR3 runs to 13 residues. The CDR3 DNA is TGTGCCAGCAGCCCCCACAGGGACACTGAAGCTTTCTTT. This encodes CASSPHRDTEAFF.

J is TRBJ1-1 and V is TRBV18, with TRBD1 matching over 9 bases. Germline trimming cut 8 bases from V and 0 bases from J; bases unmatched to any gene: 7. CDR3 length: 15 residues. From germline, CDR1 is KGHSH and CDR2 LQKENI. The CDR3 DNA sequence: TGTGCCAGCGAACAGGGGGCAGGAGTGAACACTGAAGCTTTCTTT. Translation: CASEQGAGVNTEAFF.

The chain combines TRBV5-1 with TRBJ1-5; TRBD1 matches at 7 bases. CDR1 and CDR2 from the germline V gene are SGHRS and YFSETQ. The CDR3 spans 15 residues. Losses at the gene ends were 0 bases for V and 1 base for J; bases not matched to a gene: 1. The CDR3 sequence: CASSLGQGSNQPQHF. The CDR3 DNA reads TGCGCCAGCAGCTTGGGACAGGGAAGCAATCAGCCCCAGCATTTT. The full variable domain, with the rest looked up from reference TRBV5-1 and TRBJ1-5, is KAGVTQTPRYLIKTRGQQVTLSCSPISGHRSVSWYQQTPGQGLQFLFEYFSETQRNKGNFPGRFSGRQFSNSRSEMNVSTLELGDSALYLCASSLGQGSNQPQHFGDGTRLSIL.

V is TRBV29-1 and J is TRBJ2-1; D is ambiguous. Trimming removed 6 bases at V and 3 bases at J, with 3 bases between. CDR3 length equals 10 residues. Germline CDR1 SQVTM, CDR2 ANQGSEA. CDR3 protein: CSVYYNEQFF. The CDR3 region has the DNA TGCAGCGTCTACTACAATGAGCAGTTCTTC.

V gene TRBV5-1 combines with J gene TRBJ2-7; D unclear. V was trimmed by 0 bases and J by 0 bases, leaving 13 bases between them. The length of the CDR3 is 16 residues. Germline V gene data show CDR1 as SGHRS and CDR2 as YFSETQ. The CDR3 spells CASSLDPVRSSYEQYF. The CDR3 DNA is TGCGCCAGCAGCTTGGATCCAGTGAGAAGCTCCTACGAGCAGTACTTC.

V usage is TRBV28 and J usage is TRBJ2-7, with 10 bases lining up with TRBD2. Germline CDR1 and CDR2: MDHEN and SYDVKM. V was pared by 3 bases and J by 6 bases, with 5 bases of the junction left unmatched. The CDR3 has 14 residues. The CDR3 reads CASSFALAGVEQYF. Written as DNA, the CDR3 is TGTGCCAGCAGTTTCGCGCTAGCGGGAGTCGAGCAGTACTTC.